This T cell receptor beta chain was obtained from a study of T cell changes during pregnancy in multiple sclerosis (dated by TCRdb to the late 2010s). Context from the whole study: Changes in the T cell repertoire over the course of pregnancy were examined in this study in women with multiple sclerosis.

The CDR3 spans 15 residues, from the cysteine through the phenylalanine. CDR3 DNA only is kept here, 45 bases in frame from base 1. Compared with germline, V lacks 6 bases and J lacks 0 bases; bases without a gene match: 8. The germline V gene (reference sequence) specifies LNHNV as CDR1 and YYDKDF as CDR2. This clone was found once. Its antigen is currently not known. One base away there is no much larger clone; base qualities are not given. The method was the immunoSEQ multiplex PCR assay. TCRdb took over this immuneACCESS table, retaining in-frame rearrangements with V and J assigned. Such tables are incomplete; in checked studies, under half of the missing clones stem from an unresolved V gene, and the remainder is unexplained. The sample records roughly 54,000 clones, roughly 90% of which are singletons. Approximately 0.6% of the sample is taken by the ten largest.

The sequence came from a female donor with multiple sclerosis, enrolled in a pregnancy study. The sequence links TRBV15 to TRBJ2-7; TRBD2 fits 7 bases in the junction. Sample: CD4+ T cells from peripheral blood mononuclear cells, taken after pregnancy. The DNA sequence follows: TGTGCCACCAGGGGAGGGGAGGTCCCCTCCTACGAGCAGTACTTC. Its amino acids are CATRGGEVPSYEQYF.